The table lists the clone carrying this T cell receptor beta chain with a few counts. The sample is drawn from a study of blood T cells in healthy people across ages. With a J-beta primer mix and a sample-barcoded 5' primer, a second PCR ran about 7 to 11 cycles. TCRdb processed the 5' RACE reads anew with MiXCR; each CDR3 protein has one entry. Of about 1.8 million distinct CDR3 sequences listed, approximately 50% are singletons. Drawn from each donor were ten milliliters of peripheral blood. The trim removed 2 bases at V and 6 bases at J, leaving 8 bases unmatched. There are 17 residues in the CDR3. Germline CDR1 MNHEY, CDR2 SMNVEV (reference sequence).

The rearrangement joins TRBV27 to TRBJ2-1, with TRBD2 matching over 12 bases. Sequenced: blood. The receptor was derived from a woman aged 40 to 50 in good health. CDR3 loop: CASSLALASGGANEQFF. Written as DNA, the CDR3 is TGTGCCAGCAGTTTAGCCCTGGCTAGCGGGGGGGCCAATGAGCAGTTCTTC.